The T cell receptor (beta chain) described here comes from a study of technical replicates of blood from a few donors. The data were produced by immunoSEQ multiplex PCR, yet TCRdb's version contains in-frame clones alone and is incomplete. The data contain more than 45,000 clones, roughly 89% of them seen just once; the ten biggest clones take up 3.5% to 5%. Sequencing was done on a sample of PBMCs. The source of this sequence is a human donor in good health. Some clones in this sample may be carry-over from other donors' samples.

CDR3 DNA: TGCGCCAGCAGCCAAGAAAGGGACAGGGGAGGATACGAGCAGTACTTC. Translating gives CASSQERDRGGYEQYF. The V gene is TRBV4-3, the J gene TRBJ2-7; 10 bases are a match to TRBD1. This CDR3 is 16 amino acids long. The germline gives CDR1 LGHNA, CDR2 YSLEER. The J segment lost 4 bases and the V segment lost 0 bases, leaving 6 bases of the junction unmatched.